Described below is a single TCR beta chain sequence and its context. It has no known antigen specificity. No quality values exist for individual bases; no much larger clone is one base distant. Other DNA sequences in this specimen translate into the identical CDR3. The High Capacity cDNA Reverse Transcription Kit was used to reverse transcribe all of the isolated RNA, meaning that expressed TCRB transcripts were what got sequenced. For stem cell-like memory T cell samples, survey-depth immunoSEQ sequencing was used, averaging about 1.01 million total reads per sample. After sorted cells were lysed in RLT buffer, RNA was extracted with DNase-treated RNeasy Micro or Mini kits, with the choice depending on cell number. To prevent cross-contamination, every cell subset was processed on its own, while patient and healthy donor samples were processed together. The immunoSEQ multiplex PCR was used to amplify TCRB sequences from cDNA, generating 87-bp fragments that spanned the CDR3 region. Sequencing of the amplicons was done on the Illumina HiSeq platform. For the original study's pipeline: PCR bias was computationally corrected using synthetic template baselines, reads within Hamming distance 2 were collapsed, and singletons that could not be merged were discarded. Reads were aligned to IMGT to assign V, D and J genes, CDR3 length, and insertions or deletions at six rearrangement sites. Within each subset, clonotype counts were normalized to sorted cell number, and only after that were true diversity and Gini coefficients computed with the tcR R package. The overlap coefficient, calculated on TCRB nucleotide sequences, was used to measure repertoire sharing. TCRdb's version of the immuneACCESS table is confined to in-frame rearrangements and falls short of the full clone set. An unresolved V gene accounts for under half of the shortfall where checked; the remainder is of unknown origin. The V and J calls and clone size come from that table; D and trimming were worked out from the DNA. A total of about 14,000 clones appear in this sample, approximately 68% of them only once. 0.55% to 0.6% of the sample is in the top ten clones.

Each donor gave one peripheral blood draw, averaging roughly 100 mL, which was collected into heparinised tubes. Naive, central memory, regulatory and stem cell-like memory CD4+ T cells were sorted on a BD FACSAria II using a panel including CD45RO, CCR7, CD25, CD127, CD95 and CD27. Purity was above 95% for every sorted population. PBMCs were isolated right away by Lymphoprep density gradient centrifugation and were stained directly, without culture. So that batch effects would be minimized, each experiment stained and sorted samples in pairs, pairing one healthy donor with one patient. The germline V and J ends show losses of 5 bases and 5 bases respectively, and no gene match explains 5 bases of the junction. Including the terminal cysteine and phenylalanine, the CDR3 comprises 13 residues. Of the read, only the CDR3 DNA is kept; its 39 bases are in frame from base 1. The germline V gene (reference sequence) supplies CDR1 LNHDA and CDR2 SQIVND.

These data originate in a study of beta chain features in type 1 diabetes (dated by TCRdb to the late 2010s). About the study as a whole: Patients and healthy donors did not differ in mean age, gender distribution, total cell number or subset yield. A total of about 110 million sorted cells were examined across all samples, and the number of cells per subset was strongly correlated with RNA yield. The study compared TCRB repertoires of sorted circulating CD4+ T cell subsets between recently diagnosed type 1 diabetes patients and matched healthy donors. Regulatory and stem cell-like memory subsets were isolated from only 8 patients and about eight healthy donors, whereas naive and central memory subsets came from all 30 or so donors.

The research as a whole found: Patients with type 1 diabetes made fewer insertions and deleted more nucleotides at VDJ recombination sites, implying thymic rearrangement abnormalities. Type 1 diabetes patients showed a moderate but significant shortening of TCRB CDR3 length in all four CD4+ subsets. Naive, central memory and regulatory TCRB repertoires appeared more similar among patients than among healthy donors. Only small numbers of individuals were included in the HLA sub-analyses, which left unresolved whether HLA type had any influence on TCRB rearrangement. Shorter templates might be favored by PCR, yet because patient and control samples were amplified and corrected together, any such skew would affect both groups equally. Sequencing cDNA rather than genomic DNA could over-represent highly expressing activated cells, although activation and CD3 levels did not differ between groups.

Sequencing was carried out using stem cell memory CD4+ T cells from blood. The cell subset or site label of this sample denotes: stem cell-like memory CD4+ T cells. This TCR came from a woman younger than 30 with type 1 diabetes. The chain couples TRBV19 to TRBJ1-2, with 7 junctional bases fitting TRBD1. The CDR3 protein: CASSGQEEYGYTF. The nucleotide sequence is TGTGCCAGTAGTGGACAGGAAGAATATGGCTACACCTTC. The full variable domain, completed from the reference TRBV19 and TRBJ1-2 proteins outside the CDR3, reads DGGITQSPKYLFRKEGQNVTLSCEQNLNHDAMYWYRQDPGQGLRLIYYSQIVNDFQKGDIAEGYSVSREKKESFPLTVTSAQKNPTAFYLCASSGQEEYGYTFGSGTRLTVV.